Listed here are 32 T cell receptor beta chains from one sample, sequenced in a study of PD-L1 blockade in urothelial cancer. Sequencing used immunoSEQ multiplex PCR; TCRdb keeps in-frame clones, though not all of them. The data show around 120,000 clones, around 82% seen once. The sample here was PBMCs, taken around atezolizumab (anti-PD-L1) treatment. The receptors come from a man aged 45-60 years with urothelial cancer.

This chain joins TRBV15 and TRBJ2-7, with a weak D call TRBD2 (6 bases). The CDR3 extends over 13 amino acids. Deletions cut 8 bases from V and 4 bases from J, with 15 bases between. Germline V gene sequence: CDR1 LNHNV, CDR2 YYDKDF (reference sequence). In nucleotides, the CDR3 is TGTGCCACCCAAAGCGGGTTTTTATACGAGCAGTACTTC. This sequence encodes CATQSGFLYEQYF.

The rearrangement links TRBV6-1 to TRBJ1-2; D is ambiguous. V was trimmed by 8 bases and J by 8 bases, leaving 18 bases between them. The CDR3 consists of 13 residues. Germline CDR1 MNHNS, CDR2 SASEGT. The CDR3 reads CASRQRPARGYTF. The CDR3 nucleotides are TGTGCCAGCCGGCAGAGGCCTGCGCGAGGCTACACCTTC.

The DNA for the CDR3 is TGTGCCTGGAGGGGACAGGGCAGGATCTATGGCTACACCTTC. Its protein is CAWRGQGRIYGYTF. This chain joins TRBV30 and TRBJ1-2; 9 nucleotides line up with TRBD1. The CDR3 has 14 amino acids. Per the germline V gene, CDR1 is GTSNPN and CDR2 is SVGIG (reference sequence). V dropped 3 bases and J dropped 4; count of bases not matched to a gene: 6.

The chain employs TRBV19 and TRBJ1-6; 9 bases fit TRBD1. J was trimmed by 9 bases and V by 3 bases; bases with no gene match: 6. The CDR3 consists of 15 residues. The V gene's germline CDR1 is LNHDA and CDR2 SQIVND (reference sequence). For the CDR3, the DNA is TGTGCCAGTAGTATCAGGACAGGGGCCGCTTCACCCCTCCACTTT. Protein sequence: CASSIRTGAASPLHF.

This clone occurred many times. V and J are TRBV6-5 and TRBJ1-6; D is perhaps TRBD1 (6 bases). CDR1 and CDR2 (germline): MNHEY, SVGAGI. Trimming removed 7 bases at V and 7 bases at J, with 14 bases between. The CDR3 spans 14 residues. CDR3 nucleotides: TGTGCCAGCAAATACCGGGACATGAATTCACCCCTCCACTTT. It is translated as CASKYRDMNSPLHF.

The gene calls are TRBV6-5 and TRBJ1-4; D is uncertain. The V end lost 2 bases, the J end lost 8 bases, and 15 bases lay between the germline ends. There are 15 residues in the CDR3. The germline V gene encodes CDR1 MNHEY and CDR2 SVGAGI. Here the CDR3 reads CASSYAVHRGEKLFF. The CDR3 nucleotides are TGTGCCAGCAGTTACGCGGTCCATAGAGGGGAAAAACTGTTTTTT.

This chain links TRBV19 with TRBJ1-1; tentative D call: TRBD1 (5 bases). The germline V gene encodes CDR1 LNHDA and CDR2 SQIVND (reference sequence). This CDR3 is built from 14 residues. Trimming left V 5 bases short and J 5 bases short, with 15 bases between. The DNA of the CDR3 is TGTGCCAGTAGTGTGCAATCCAGGGTTACTGAAGCTTTCTTT. Amino acid sequence: CASSVQSRVTEAFF. The full variable domain, with the rest looked up from reference TRBV19 and TRBJ1-1, is DGGITQSPKYLFRKEGQNVTLSCEQNLNHDAMYWYRQDPGQGLRLIYYSQIVNDFQKGDIAEGYSVSREKKESFPLTVTSAQKNPTAFYLCASSVQSRVTEAFFGQGTRLTVV.

This chain uses TRBV6-1 with TRBJ2-7; 7 bases agree with TRBD1. CDR1 and CDR2 (germline): MNHNS, SASEGT. The CDR3 sequence is 15 residues long. V was pared by 7 bases and J by 2 bases, with 11 bases of the junction left unmatched. DNA for the CDR3: TGTGCCAGCACCCCGACCCGGGACAGCCCCTACGAGCAGTACTTC. Encoded protein: CASTPTRDSPYEQYF.

The chain combines TRBV4-1 with TRBJ1-2; D unclear. This CDR3 spans 15 amino acids. Germline V gene sequence: CDR1 MGHRA, CDR2 YSYEKL. The V gene lost 0 bases and the J gene lost 0 bases, with 8 bases spanning the gap. The CDR3 region is CASSQDPFSNYGYTF. The DNA for the CDR3 is TGCGCCAGCAGCCAAGATCCCTTCTCTAACTATGGCTACACCTTC.

This rearrangement joins TRBV7-2 to TRBJ1-1; D call uncertain. This CDR3 region has 14 residues. Germline loops: CDR1 SGHTA, CDR2 FQGNSA. The germline V and J ends were trimmed by 1 base and 1 base, with 7 bases remaining between them. The CDR3: CASSLGLPNTEAFF. DNA of the CDR3: TGTGCCAGCAGCTTAGGGCTGCCGAACACTGAAGCTTTCTTT.

CDR3 loop: CASSQDMWGERLAQYF. For the CDR3, the DNA is TGTGCCAGCAGCCAAGATATGTGGGGGGAGCGCTTGGCGCAGTACTTC. The chain couples TRBV4-2 to TRBJ2-7; the D gene is possibly TRBD2 (6 bases). There are 16 residues in the CDR3. V shed 0 bases and J shed 9 bases, with 21 bases lying between them. CDR1 and CDR2 from the germline V gene are LGHNA and YNFKEQ.

The V gene is TRBV7-2, the J gene TRBJ2-3, with TRBD2 identical over 8 bases. The V gene's germline CDR1 is SGHTA and CDR2 FQGNSA. V lost 5 bases to trimming and J lost 6 bases; unmatched junction nucleotides: 10. This CDR3 contains 15 residues. The CDR3 region has the DNA TGTGCCAGCAGCCAACCGGGACTAGTAGTCGATACGCAGTATTTT. It is translated as CASSQPGLVVDTQYF. The variable domain in full, with the rest retrieved from reference TRBV7-2 and TRBJ2-3, is GAGVSQSPSNKVTEKGKDVELRCDPISGHTALYWYRQSLGQGLEFLIYFQGNSAPDKSGLPSDRFSAERTGGSVSTLTIQRTQQEDSAVYLCASSQPGLVVDTQYFGPGTRLTVL.

The chain links TRBV19 to TRBJ2-2; weak D call: TRBD1 (6 bases). The CDR3 covers 14 residues. The germline gives CDR1 LNHDA, CDR2 SQIVND (reference sequence). Trimming pared 7 bases from V and 3 bases from J, leaving 12 bases between. CDR3 coding DNA: TGTGCCAGTAAAACGGACAGCTACACCGGGGAGCTGTTTTTT. Protein sequence: CASKTDSYTGELFF.

V gene TRBV11-3 combines with J gene TRBJ2-3; TRBD2 aligns across 10 bases. There are 16 residues in the CDR3. V was pared by 1 base and J by 4 bases, with 5 bases of the junction left unmatched. The V gene's germline CDR1 is SGHNT and CDR2 YENEEA. The CDR3 protein is CASSLGLAGVADTQYF. CDR3 nucleotide sequence: TGTGCCAGCAGCTTAGGCCTAGCGGGAGTCGCAGATACGCAGTATTTT.

V gene TRBV27 combines with J gene TRBJ2-1; 7 bases are shared with TRBD2. With V trimmed by 3 bases and J by 8 bases, 13 bases remained unmatched. Germline loops: CDR1 MNHEY, CDR2 SMNVEV (reference sequence). The CDR3 is 16 residues long. CDR3 sequence (DNA): TGTGCCAGCAGTTTGCACACGGGAGGAGGTCCGGATGAGCAGTTCTTC. It specifies CASSLHTGGGPDEQFF.

This clone was found a few times. The V gene is TRBV11-3, the J gene TRBJ2-2; the D is unclear. In germline, CDR1 is SGHNT, CDR2 YENEEA. This CDR3 contains 13 residues. The V and J ends lost 1 base and 7 bases respectively, with 7 bases between them. CDR3 bases: TGTGCCAGCAGCTTAGTAGTCGGCGGGGAGCTGTTTTTT. Protein sequence: CASSLVVGGELFF.

The chain links TRBV6-1 to TRBJ2-3; D is unresolved. Between the trimmed V and J ends, which lost 8 bases and 7 bases, there was a span of 10 bases. This CDR3 spans 11 amino acids. Germline V gene lookup returns CDR1 MNHNS and CDR2 SASEGT. The CDR3 is CASAQRNTQYF. Here the CDR3 DNA reads TGTGCCAGCGCCCAGAGGAATACGCAGTATTTT.

The rearrangement links TRBV4-2 to TRBJ2-7; the D gene is possibly TRBD2 (5 bases). V was pared by 1 base and J by 2 bases, with 6 bases between. The germline V gene encodes CDR1 LGHNA and CDR2 YNFKEQ. The CDR3 is 13 amino acids. The CDR3 coding sequence is TGTGCCAGCAGCCAAGTCGGGGCCTACGAGCAGTACTTC. Protein: CASSQVGAYEQYF.

V usage is TRBV29-1 and J usage is TRBJ1-2; 7 bases line up with TRBD1. J was trimmed by 1 base and V by 4 bases; bases with no gene match: 3. Germline lookup yields CDR1 SQVTM and CDR2 ANQGSEA. This CDR3 is 13 amino acids long. In DNA, the CDR3 is TGCAGCGTTGGAACAGGGGATAACTATGGCTACACCTTC. Translation: CSVGTGDNYGYTF. The variable domain in full, with the rest retrieved from reference TRBV29-1 and TRBJ1-2, is SAVISQKPSRDICQRGTSLTIQCQVDSQVTMMFWYRQQPGQSLTLIATANQGSEATYESGFVIDKFPISRPNLTFSTLTVSNMSPEDSSIYLCSVGTGDNYGYTFGSGTRLTVV.

The V and J genes are TRBV5-1 and TRBJ2-3; TRBD1 agrees at 8 bases. The CDR3 contains 14 residues. Per the germline V gene, CDR1 is SGHRS and CDR2 is YFSETQ. V was pared by 6 bases and J by 1 base, with 4 bases of the junction left unmatched. The CDR3 sequence: CASTTTGGTDTQYF. In DNA form, the CDR3 reads TGCGCCAGCACCACGACAGGGGGCACAGATACGCAGTATTTT.

The genes are TRBV30 and TRBJ2-7; 7 bases align to TRBD2. In germline, CDR1 is GTSNPN, CDR2 SVGIG (reference sequence). The ends lost 3 bases at V and 3 bases at J; junction bases unmatched: 2. The CDR3 length is 12 residues. The CDR3: CAWRSGNYEQYF. CDR3 in DNA: TGTGCCTGGAGGAGCGGGAACTACGAGCAGTACTTC.

The chain employs TRBV28 and TRBJ2-3; 8 nucleotides line up with TRBD2. The junction had 6 bases not matched to a gene; V was cut back by 11 bases and J by 5 bases. CDR1 is MDHEN, CDR2 SYDVKM, per germline. The CDR3 totals 12 residues. CDR3 residues: CAAGSGIDTQYF. The CDR3 region has the DNA TGTGCCGCGGGTAGCGGGATAGATACGCAGTATTTT.

This clone was recorded only once. The chain recombines TRBV5-4 with TRBJ2-5; D might be TRBD1 (7 bases). The CDR3 length is 16 residues. Trimming stripped 4 bases from V and 5 bases from J, with 21 bases between. CDR1 is SGHNT and CDR2 is YYREEE in the germline V gene (reference sequence). The chain's CDR3 is CASSRRGPGGLETQYF. DNA of the CDR3: TGTGCCAGCAGCCGAAGGGGGCCAGGGGGGTTGGAGACCCAGTACTTC.

The chain uses TRBV2 and TRBJ1-3; D is ambiguous. The V gene's germline CDR1 is SNHLY and CDR2 FYNNEI. The CDR3 runs 13 residues. Trimming took 7 bases from V and 2 from J, leaving 9 bases between them. The CDR3 region is CASTQYPGNTIYF. For the CDR3, the DNA is TGTGCCAGCACCCAGTACCCTGGAAACACCATATATTTT.

The chain recombines TRBV9 with TRBJ2-4, with D perhaps matching TRBD1 (5 bases). Trimming removed 5 bases from V and 1 base from J, with 25 bases in between. Germline V CDR1 and CDR2: SGDLS, YYNGEE. This CDR3 is built from 19 residues. The chain's CDR3 is CASRSRRKPQGGAKNIQYF. CDR3 DNA sequence: TGTGCCAGCAGATCCCGTAGAAAGCCCCAGGGTGGGGCCAAAAACATTCAGTACTTC.

Only a few counts were recorded for this clone. The chain uses TRBV18 and TRBJ2-7, with 10 bases lining up with TRBD2. The V gene end was trimmed by 4 bases and the J gene end by 5 bases; junction bases not matched to a gene: 8. This CDR3 is 15 amino acids long. From germline, CDR1 is KGHSH and CDR2 LQKENI. The CDR3: CASSLSGRASHEQYF. CDR3 coding DNA: TGTGCCAGCTCACTGAGCGGGAGGGCCTCACACGAGCAGTACTTC. Looking up the rest from reference TRBV18 and TRBJ2-7 gives the full variable domain: NAGVMQNPRHLVRRRGQEARLRCSPMKGHSHVYWYRQLPEEGLKFMVYLQKENIIDESGMPKERFSAEFPKEGPSILRIQQVVRGDSAAYFCASSLSGRASHEQYFGPGTRLTVT.

The J gene is TRBJ2-5, the V gene TRBV7-9; D call uncertain. Between the trimmed V and J ends, which lost 2 bases and 1 base, there was a span of 5 bases. Germline values: CDR1 SEHNR, CDR2 FQNEAQ (reference sequence). The CDR3 contains 13 residues. The CDR3 region is CASSLHTQETQYF. For the CDR3, the DNA is TGTGCCAGCAGCTTACACACCCAAGAGACCCAGTACTTC.

V usage is TRBV28 and J usage is TRBJ1-1; D gene ambiguous. This CDR3 region has 13 residues. From germline, CDR1 is MDHEN and CDR2 SYDVKM. V shed 10 bases and J shed 2 bases, with 14 bases lying between them. This CDR3 reads CATNALSNTEAFF. The CDR3 nucleotides are TGTGCCACCAACGCTCTGAGCAACACTGAAGCTTTCTTT. The full variable domain, rest sourced from reference TRBV28 and TRBJ1-1, is DVKVTQSSRYLVKRTGEKVFLECVQDMDHENMFWYRQDPGLGLRLIYFSYDVKMKEKGDIPEGYSVSREKKERFSLILESASTNQTSMYLCATNALSNTEAFFGQGTRLTVV.

The chain couples TRBV6-1 to TRBJ1-5; D uncertain. The CDR3 length is 13 residues. The germline gives CDR1 MNHNS, CDR2 SASEGT. Between the trimmed V and J ends, which lost 7 bases and 2 bases, there was a span of 9 bases. CDR3 sequence: CASMLSGNQPQHF. The CDR3 DNA reads TGTGCCAGCATGTTGTCTGGCAATCAGCCCCAGCATTTT.

V usage is TRBV12-5 and J usage is TRBJ2-1; no clear D gene. Germline V gene sequence: CDR1 LGHNT, CDR2 FRNRAP. The CDR3 has 12 residues. The V gene lost 3 bases and the J gene lost 5 bases, with 5 bases spanning the gap. The CDR3 DNA follows: TGTGCTAGTGGTTTCTCAGACAATGAGCAGTTCTTC. Amino acid sequence: CASGFSDNEQFF. Supplemented by reference TRBV12-5 and TRBJ2-1, the full variable domain reads DARVTQTPRHKVTEMGQEVTMRCQPILGHNTVFWYRQTMMQGLELLAYFRNRAPLDDSGMPKDRFSAEMPDATLATLKIQPSEPRDSAVYFCASGFSDNEQFFGPGTRLTVL.

This clone was seen only once. The chain carries TRBV9 and TRBJ2-6, with D perhaps TRBD2 (5 bases). CDR3 length: 15 residues. The V gene's germline CDR1 is SGDLS and CDR2 YYNGEE. V lost 4 bases to trimming and J lost 0 bases, with 8 bases between them. Here the CDR3 reads CASSPRGSGANVLTF. DNA for the CDR3: TGTGCCAGCAGCCCCCGGGGCTCTGGGGCCAACGTCCTGACTTTC.

This chain links TRBV7-9 with TRBJ2-7, with TRBD2 matching over 7 bases. Germline assignment: CDR1 SEHNR and CDR2 FQNEAQ (reference sequence). The CDR3 is 15 residues long. The V gene end was trimmed by 3 bases and the J gene end by 0 bases; junction bases not matched to a gene: 5. The CDR3 nucleotides are TGTGCCAGCAGCTTTAGCGGGCACAGCTCCTACGAGCAGTACTTC. It translates to CASSFSGHSSYEQYF.